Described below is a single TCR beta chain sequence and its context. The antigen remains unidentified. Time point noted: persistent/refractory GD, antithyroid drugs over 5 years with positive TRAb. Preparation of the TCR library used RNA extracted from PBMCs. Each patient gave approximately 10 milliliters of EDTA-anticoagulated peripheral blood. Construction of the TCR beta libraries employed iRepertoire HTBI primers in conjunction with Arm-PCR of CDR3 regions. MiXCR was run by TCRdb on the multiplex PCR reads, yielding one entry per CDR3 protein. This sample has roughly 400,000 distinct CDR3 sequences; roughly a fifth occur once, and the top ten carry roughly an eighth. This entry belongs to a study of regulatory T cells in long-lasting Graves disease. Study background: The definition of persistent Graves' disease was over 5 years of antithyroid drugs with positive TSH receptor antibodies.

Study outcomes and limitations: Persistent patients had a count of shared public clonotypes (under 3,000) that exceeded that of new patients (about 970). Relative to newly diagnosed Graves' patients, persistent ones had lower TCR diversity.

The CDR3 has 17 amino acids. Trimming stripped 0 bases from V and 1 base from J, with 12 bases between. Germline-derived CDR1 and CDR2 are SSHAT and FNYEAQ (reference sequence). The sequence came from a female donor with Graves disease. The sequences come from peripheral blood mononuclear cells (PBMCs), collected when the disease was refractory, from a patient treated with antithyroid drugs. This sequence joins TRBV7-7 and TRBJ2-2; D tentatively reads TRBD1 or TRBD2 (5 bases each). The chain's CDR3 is CASSLAPGTGNTGELFF. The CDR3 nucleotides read TGTGCCAGCAGCTTAGCGCCGGGGACGGGGAACACCGGGGAGCTGTTTTTT.